The T cell receptor beta chain under discussion was sequenced for a study of Graves' ophthalmopathy and Graves' hyperthyroidism. New diagnoses, under 2 months' duration, and ages 18 to 65 characterized the hyperthyroidism patients. Clinical symptoms and serum thyroxine were used for diagnosis; TRAb, thyroid ultrasound and orbital computed tomography were also relied on. This clonotype occurred many times. Its target is not known. Study-level results: Blood samples also showed most expanded thyroid clonotypes exceeding 0.001 frequency.

The trim removed 3 bases at V and 12 bases at J, leaving 9 bases unmatched. The CDR3 contains 13 residues. In germline, CDR1 is SEHNR, CDR2 FQNEAQ (reference sequence). RNA transcripts provided the template for amplifying TCR beta CDR3 regions. RT-PCR with HTBI primers came first, then second-round multiplex PCR. Using its own MiXCR run on the multiplex PCR reads, TCRdb lists one record per CDR3 protein. The table includes over a million distinct CDR3 sequences, 36% detected once. The sequencing input was peripheral blood or thyroid tissue (not recorded which). This rearrangement joins TRBV7-9 to TRBJ1-2; 8 nucleotides line up with TRBD1. The clonotype was recovered from an adult man with Graves' hyperthyroidism. Written as DNA, the CDR3 is TGTGCCAGCAGCTTTGAGGCAGGGGGCAAGAACACCTTC. Residues: CASSFEAGGKNTF.